Following are 24 T cell receptor beta chains from one sample sequenced in a study of T-cell memory formation after mild COVID-19. TCRdb independently ran MiXCR on the 5' RACE reads; one entry per CDR3 protein. This repertoire shows about half a million distinct CDR3 sequences, around a sixth found once; its top ten account for more than 9%. Sequenced input: PBMCs or a T cell subset sorted from them (not recorded which). The origin of the receptors is an adult woman who had mild COVID-19 (a few samples of this study predate the infection). Cell type and time point are not known.

Ten or more counts support this clonotype. The genes are TRBV7-6 and TRBJ2-5; 7 positions match TRBD2. This CDR3 is built from 14 residues. Unmatched junction bases numbered 9, after V lost 6 bases and J lost 5 bases. Germline assignment: CDR1 SGHVS and CDR2 FNYEAQ. This chain's CDR3 is CASSVSGNGETQYF. In nucleotides, the CDR3 is TGTGCCAGCAGTGTGAGCGGGAACGGGGAGACCCAGTACTTC. The variable domain in full, with the rest retrieved from reference TRBV7-6 and TRBJ2-5, is GAGVSQSPRYKVTKRGQDVALRCDPISGHVSLYWYRQALGQGPEFLTYFNYEAQQDKSGLPNDRFSAERPEGSISTLTIQRTEQRDSAMYRCASSVSGNGETQYFGPGTRLLVL.

V gene TRBV12-3 or TRBV12-4 combines with J gene TRBJ2-7, with a possible D match to TRBD2 (6 bases). CDR3 length equals 13 residues. V lost 5 bases to trimming and J lost 1 base, with 9 bases between them. CDR3 residues: CASSDLASYEQYF. As DNA, the CDR3 is TGTGCCAGCAGTGATCTAGCGTCCTACGAGCAGTACTTC.

This clonotype was picked up a small number of times. The CDR3 region has the DNA TGCAGCGTTGAAGATACAGTGGGGGCCAAAAACATTCAGTACTTC. Translating gives CSVEDTVGAKNIQYF. The chain employs TRBV29-1 and TRBJ2-4; no clear D gene. Germline-derived CDR1 and CDR2 are SQVTM and ANQGSEA. The ends were cut back, 0 bases at V and 1 base at J, with 10 bases in the middle. There are 15 residues in the CDR3. The full variable domain, completed using reference TRBV29-1 and TRBJ2-4, is SAVISQKPSRDICQRGTSLTIQCQVDSQVTMMFWYRQQPGQSLTLIATANQGSEATYESGFVIDKFPISRPNLTFSTLTVSNMSPEDSSIYLCSVEDTVGAKNIQYFGAGTRLSVL.

The chain has TRBV9 and TRBJ2-7, with a weak D call TRBD2 (6 bases). The CDR3 spans 13 residues. Trimming stripped 3 bases from V and 6 bases from J, with 13 bases between. Germline values: CDR1 SGDLS, CDR2 YYNGEE. The CDR3 here is CASSAGTSTEQYF. The CDR3 nucleotides read TGTGCCAGCAGCGCTGGGACTTCGACCGAGCAGTACTTC. Combining the CDR3 with reference TRBV9 and TRBJ2-7 gives the whole variable domain DSGVTQTPKHLITATGQRVTLRCSPRSGDLSVYWYQQSLDQGLQFLIQYYNGEERAKGNILERFSAQQFPDLHSELNLSSLELGDSALYFCASSAGTSTEQYFGPGTRLTVT.

DNA of the CDR3: TGTGCCAGCAGCCCATCGGGGCGCACTGAAGCTTTCTTT. It encodes CASSPSGRTEAFF. The J gene is TRBJ1-1, the V gene TRBV7-9; D is possibly TRBD1 (5 bases). CDR1 is SEHNR, CDR2 FQNEAQ, per germline (reference sequence). Trimming removed 5 bases at V and 4 bases at J, with 11 bases between. The CDR3 loop spans 13 amino acids. The variable domain in full, completed from reference TRBV7-9 and TRBJ1-1, reads DTGVSQNPRHKITKRGQNVTFRCDPISEHNRLYWYRQTLGQGPEFLTYFQNEAQLEKSRLLSDRFSAERPKGSFSTLEIQRTEQGDSAMYLCASSPSGRTEAFFGQGTRLTVV.

This clonotype showed up many times. CDR3 DNA: TGTGCCAGCAGCTTAGCGCGAGCTTGGGATACGCAGTATTTT. Its protein product is CASSLARAWDTQYF. V and J are TRBV7-9 and TRBJ2-3, with D unclear. Trimming shortened V by 0 bases and J by 6 bases, and 10 bases separated the two germline ends. Germline CDR1 is SEHNR and CDR2 is FQNEAQ (reference sequence). CDR3 length: 14 residues.

This clonotype was observed many times. The gene calls are TRBV18 and TRBJ2-7; D gene uncertain. The CDR3 spans 12 residues. From germline, CDR1 is KGHSH and CDR2 LQKENI. Trimming left V 8 bases short and J 4 bases short, with 12 bases between. CDR3 sequence: CASSPGLYEQYF. CDR3 nucleotide sequence: TGTGCCAGCAGCCCTGGTCTTTACGAGCAGTACTTC. Drawing the rest from reference TRBV18 and TRBJ2-7, the complete variable domain is NAGVMQNPRHLVRRRGQEARLRCSPMKGHSHVYWYRQLPEEGLKFMVYLQKENIIDESGMPKERFSAEFPKEGPSILRIQQVVRGDSAAYFCASSPGLYEQYFGPGTRLTVT.

In its sample, this clonotype was seen a few times. The genes are TRBV19 and TRBJ2-3; the match to TRBD2 covers 7 bases. There are 14 residues in the CDR3. CDR1 is LNHDA, CDR2 SQIVND, per germline (reference sequence). V was pared by 1 base and J by 6 bases, with 4 bases of the junction left unmatched. The CDR3 sequence is CASSIVPGGDTQYF. The CDR3 DNA reads TGTGCCAGTAGTATAGTCCCGGGGGGTGATACGCAGTATTTT. Based on the CDR3 plus reference TRBV19 and TRBJ2-3, the full variable domain is DGGITQSPKYLFRKEGQNVTLSCEQNLNHDAMYWYRQDPGQGLRLIYYSQIVNDFQKGDIAEGYSVSREKKESFPLTVTSAQKNPTAFYLCASSIVPGGDTQYFGPGTRLTVL.

V gene TRBV7-2 combines with J gene TRBJ2-3; D may be TRBD1 (5 bases). Trimming removed 2 bases at V and 2 bases at J, with 14 bases between. This CDR3 comprises 16 residues. The germline CDR1 and CDR2 sequences are SGHTA and FQGNSA. The CDR3 region has the DNA TGTGCCAGCAGCTTACAGGGTAATGGGGCCACAGATACGCAGTATTTT. Its protein product is CASSLQGNGATDTQYF.

The chain links TRBV5-1 to TRBJ2-1; 11 bases align to TRBD2. The length of the CDR3 is 17 residues. Trimming at V came to 4 bases and at J to 5 bases, leaving 11 bases not matched to a gene. Germline-derived CDR1 and CDR2 are SGHRS and YFSETQ. The CDR3 here is CASSPIGGTSGNNEQFF. CDR3 in DNA: TGCGCCAGCAGCCCAATCGGCGGGACTAGCGGTAACAATGAGCAGTTCTTC.

This clonotype was counted only a few times. J is TRBJ1-1 and V is TRBV5-4; D possibly corresponds to TRBD1 (5 bases). Trimming took 0 bases from V and 7 from J, leaving 10 bases between them. This CDR3 region has 13 residues. Germline-derived CDR1 and CDR2 are SGHNT and YYREEE (reference sequence). In nucleotides, the CDR3 is TGTGCCAGCAGCTTGGTGGGGCAGGGTGAAGCTTTCTTT. Translating it yields CASSLVGQGEAFF.

This clonotype was detected a few times. This sequence joins TRBV6-6 and TRBJ1-2, with D perhaps TRBD1 (6 bases). The CDR3 has 13 residues. The V gene lost 7 bases and the J gene lost 3 bases, with 12 bases spanning the gap. The germline V gene has CDR1 MNHNY and CDR2 SVGAGI (reference sequence). This CDR3 reads CASTPTGDYGYTF. CDR3 DNA sequence: TGTGCCAGCACTCCGACAGGAGACTATGGCTACACCTTC.

This clonotype was picked up a small number of times. The J gene is TRBJ2-3, the V gene TRBV10-3, with D hard to call. Between the trimmed V and J ends, which lost 11 bases and 4 bases, there was a span of 16 bases. CDR1 and CDR2 (germline): ENHRY, SYGVKD. The CDR3 spans 13 residues. CDR3 sequence: CASAVWGPDTQYF. The CDR3 DNA reads as TGTGCCTCCGCGGTGTGGGGTCCAGATACGCAGTATTTT.

The rearrangement uses TRBV2 and TRBJ1-6, with D uncertain. V lost 7 bases to trimming and J lost 6 bases, with 4 bases between them. Germline-derived CDR1 and CDR2 are SNHLY and FYNNEI. The CDR3 totals 11 residues. CDR3: CASKSNSPLHF. DNA of the CDR3: TGTGCCAGCAAGAGTAATTCACCCCTCCACTTT.

This chain connects TRBV6-2 or TRBV6-3 to TRBJ1-2; D is uncertain. This CDR3 has 15 amino acids. V lost 1 base to trimming and J lost 2 bases, with 11 bases between them. The germline gives CDR1 MNHEY, CDR2 SVGEGT. For the CDR3, the DNA is TGTGCCAGCAGTTACTATAAAGAGAAAAACTATGGCTACACCTTC. Protein sequence: CASSYYKEKNYGYTF.

V and J are TRBV20-1 and TRBJ2-1; D unclear. CDR1 is DFQATT, CDR2 SNEGSKA, per germline (reference sequence). This CDR3 contains 14 residues. V lost 2 bases to trimming and J lost 0 bases, with 8 bases between them. CDR3 amino acids: CSARPSSSYNEQFF. DNA of the CDR3: TGCAGTGCTAGACCGTCGAGCTCCTACAATGAGCAGTTCTTC.

This clonotype was observed many times. This rearrangement joins TRBV4-1 to TRBJ2-7, with 9 bases aligning to TRBD2. The CDR3 has 14 residues. Trimming took 5 bases from V and 5 from J; bases not matched to a gene: 7. Germline CDR1 is MGHRA and CDR2 is YSYEKL. Here the CDR3 reads CASSYSGGEDEQYF. The CDR3, as DNA: TGCGCCAGCAGCTATAGCGGGGGCGAGGACGAGCAGTACTTC.

This clonotype has only a few counts. The chain carries TRBV20-1 and TRBJ2-7; TRBD2 agrees at 9 bases. The CDR3 covers 15 residues. J lost 4 bases, V lost 5 bases, and 12 bases had no gene match. The V gene's germline CDR1 is DFQATT and CDR2 SNEGSKA (reference sequence). The CDR3 DNA sequence: TGCAGTGCTCCCCGCGGTAGCGGGAGACATTACGAGCAGTACTTC. Protein sequence: CSAPRGSGRHYEQYF.

The chain has TRBV11-3 and TRBJ2-3; D is unclear. Trimming cost V 5 bases and J 0 bases, with 15 bases left between them. Germline values: CDR1 SGHNT, CDR2 YENEEA. CDR3 length: 16 amino acids. This CDR3 reads CASSPLRDSSTDTQYF. As DNA, the CDR3 is TGTGCCAGCAGCCCACTTCGCGATTCTAGCACAGATACGCAGTATTTT.

The table lists this clonotype with a few counts. V usage is TRBV3-1 and J usage is TRBJ2-4; D gene unclear. The CDR3 runs to 12 residues. Germline CDR1 is LGHDT and CDR2 is YNNKEL (reference sequence). V lost 0 bases, J lost 9 bases, and 6 bases lay in between. This CDR3 reads CASSQESTIQYF. The CDR3 nucleotides are TGTGCCAGCAGCCAAGAGAGTACCATTCAGTACTTC. Based on the CDR3 plus reference TRBV3-1 and TRBJ2-4, the full variable domain is DTAVSQTPKYLVTQMGNDKSIKCEQNLGHDTMYWYKQDSKKFLKIMFSYNNKELIINETVPNRFSPKSPDKAHLNLHINSLELGDSAVYFCASSQESTIQYFGAGTRLSVL.

This clonotype was seen at least ten times. The chain joins TRBV29-1 to TRBJ2-1; D gene uncertain. Trimming cost V 2 bases and J 0 bases, with 11 bases left between them. From germline, CDR1 is SQVTM and CDR2 ANQGSEA. The CDR3 sequence is 15 residues long. The DNA of the CDR3 is TGCAGCGTTGAACCTGGAAGTCTCTCCTACAATGAGCAGTTCTTC. It codes for CSVEPGSLSYNEQFF.

The DNA for the CDR3 is TGTGCCACTAGACAGCATCTAGCCAAAAACATTCAGTACTTC. Translated, it gives CATRQHLAKNIQYF. The chain uses TRBV10-3 and TRBJ2-4; a possible D gene is TRBD1 (5 bases). This CDR3 is 14 amino acids long. Trimming cost V 10 bases and J 0 bases, with 13 bases left between them. The germline gives CDR1 ENHRY, CDR2 SYGVKD.

The J gene is TRBJ2-3, the V gene TRBV5-1; D tentatively fits TRBD1 or TRBD2 (6 bases each). The CDR3 is 14 residues long. V dropped 3 bases and J dropped 3 bases, with 11 bases sitting between them. Germline assignment: CDR1 SGHRS and CDR2 YFSETQ. CDR3 DNA sequence: TGCGCCAGCAGCTCCGGGGGCGCGACAGATACGCAGTATTTT. It yields the protein CASSSGGATDTQYF.

The sample holds a few counts of this clonotype. The gene calls are TRBV7-9 and TRBJ2-5, with D possibly TRBD1 on 6 matching bases. The CDR3 consists of 15 residues. Trimming stripped 1 base from V and 5 bases from J, with 14 bases between. Germline V gene lookup returns CDR1 SEHNR and CDR2 FQNEAQ (reference sequence). CDR3: CASSLGDTVWETQYF. For the CDR3, the DNA is TGTGCCAGCAGCTTAGGGGACACTGTCTGGGAGACCCAGTACTTC. Combining the CDR3 with reference TRBV7-9 and TRBJ2-5 gives the whole variable domain DTGVSQNPRHKITKRGQNVTFRCDPISEHNRLYWYRQTLGQGPEFLTYFQNEAQLEKSRLLSDRFSAERPKGSFSTLEIQRTEQGDSAMYLCASSLGDTVWETQYFGPGTRLLVL.